This T cell receptor (beta chain) was sequenced for a study of cytotoxic CD8 clonotypes in ibrutinib-treated CLL. In the study overall: Outcomes included some 24 partial and 2 complete responses; after median roughly 69 months, roughly 14 stayed remitted and approximately 12 progressed. When averaged across all of the samples, the counts came to approximately 280,000 productive templates and more than 80,000 productive rearrangements.

Trimming cost V 0 bases and J 0 bases; bases outside gene matches: 0. This CDR3 has 15 amino acids. Germline lookup yields CDR1 KGHSH and CDR2 LQKENI. Assay used: immunoSEQ multiplex PCR; TCRdb lists only in-frame clones, some missing. The repertoire holds roughly 160,000 clones, with about 84% as singletons. The TCR comes from a human donor with chronic lymphocytic leukemia. The sequences come from PBMCs, collected after 24 months of ibrutinib treatment. V and J are TRBV18 and TRBJ2-3, with 7 positions matching TRBD2. The CDR3: CASSPPGGSTDTQYF. In nucleotides, the CDR3 is TGTGCCAGCTCACCACCCGGGGGGAGCACAGATACGCAGTATTTT.